The present entry profiles one T cell receptor beta chain with its context. Its antigen is still unknown. The data stem from a study of T cell responses to AZD1222 COVID-19 vaccine. Libraries were prepared by immunoSEQ multiplex PCR; TCRdb keeps only in-frame clonotypes and omits some of them. In the table there are roughly 180,000 clones, around 90% of which are singletons. After removal of 4 bases from V and 4 bases from J, the junction contained 5 bases not matched to a gene. CDR3 length: 16 amino acids. Per the germline V gene, CDR1 is SGHDN and CDR2 is FVKESK. Findings and limits, study-wide: It should be noted that donors were predominantly white British and more often female, and clonal diversity was possibly underestimated. Only after the peak T cell response were repertoires sampled. Along spike, vaccine-associated CD4 TCRs were found throughout, with dominance at 160-218 and 743-854.

This sequence joins TRBV14 and TRBJ2-2; TRBD2 matches 11 bases. The starting material was peripheral blood, obtained 28 days after the second AZD1222 dose. The receptor's source is an adult who received the AZD1222 COVID-19 vaccine. CDR3 nucleotides: TGTGCCAGCAGCCTTCTAGCGGGGGGTATCACCGGGGAGCTGTTTTTT. The encoded protein is CASSLLAGGITGELFF.